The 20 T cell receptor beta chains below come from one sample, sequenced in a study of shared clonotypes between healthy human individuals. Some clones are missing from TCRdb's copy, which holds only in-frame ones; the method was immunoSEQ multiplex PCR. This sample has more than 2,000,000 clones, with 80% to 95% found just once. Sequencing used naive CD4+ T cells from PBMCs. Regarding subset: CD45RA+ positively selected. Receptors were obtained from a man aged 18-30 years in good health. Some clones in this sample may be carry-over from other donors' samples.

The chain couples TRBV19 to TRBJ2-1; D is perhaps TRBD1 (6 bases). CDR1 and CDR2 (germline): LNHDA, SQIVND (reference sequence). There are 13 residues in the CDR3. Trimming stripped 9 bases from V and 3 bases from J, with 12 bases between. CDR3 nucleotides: TGTGCCAGCGCGAAACAGGGCTACAATGAGCAGTTCTTC. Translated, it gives CASAKQGYNEQFF. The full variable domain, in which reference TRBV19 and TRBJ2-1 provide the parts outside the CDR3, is DGGITQSPKYLFRKEGQNVTLSCEQNLNHDAMYWYRQDPGQGLRLIYYSQIVNDFQKGDIAEGYSVSREKKESFPLTVTSAQKNPTAFYLCASAKQGYNEQFFGPGTRLTVL.

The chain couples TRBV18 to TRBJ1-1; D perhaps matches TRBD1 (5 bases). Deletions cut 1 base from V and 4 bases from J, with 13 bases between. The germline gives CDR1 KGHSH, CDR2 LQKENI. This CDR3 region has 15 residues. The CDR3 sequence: CASSPLLEGTTEAFF. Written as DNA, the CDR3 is TGTGCCAGCTCACCACTTCTAGAGGGGACCACTGAAGCTTTCTTT.

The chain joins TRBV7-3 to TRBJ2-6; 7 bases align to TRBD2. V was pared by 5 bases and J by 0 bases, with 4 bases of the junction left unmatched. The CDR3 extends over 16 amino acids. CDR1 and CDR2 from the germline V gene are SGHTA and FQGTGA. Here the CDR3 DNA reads TGTGCCAGCAGCCCCGGGGGGACCTCTGGGGCCAACGTCCTGACTTTC. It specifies CASSPGGTSGANVLTF.

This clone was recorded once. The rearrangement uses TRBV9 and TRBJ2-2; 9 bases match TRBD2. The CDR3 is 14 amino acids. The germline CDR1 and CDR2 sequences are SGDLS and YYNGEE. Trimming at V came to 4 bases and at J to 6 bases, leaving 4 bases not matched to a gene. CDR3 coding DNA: TGTGCCAGCAGCTTAAGACTAGCGGCCGGGGAGCTGTTTTTT. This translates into CASSLRLAAGELFF.

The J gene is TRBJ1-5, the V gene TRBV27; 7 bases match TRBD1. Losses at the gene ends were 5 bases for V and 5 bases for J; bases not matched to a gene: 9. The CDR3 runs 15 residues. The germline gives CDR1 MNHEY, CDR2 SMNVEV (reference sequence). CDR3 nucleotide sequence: TGTGCCAGCAGTAAGTGGGACAGATTTGATCAGCCCCAGCATTTT. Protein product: CASSKWDRFDQPQHF.

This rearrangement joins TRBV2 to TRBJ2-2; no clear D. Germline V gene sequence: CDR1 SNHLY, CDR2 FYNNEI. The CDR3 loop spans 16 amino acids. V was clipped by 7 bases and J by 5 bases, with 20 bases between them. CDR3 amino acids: CASMWHPVQRTGELFF. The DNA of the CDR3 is TGTGCCAGCATGTGGCACCCCGTACAGCGAACCGGGGAGCTGTTTTTT.

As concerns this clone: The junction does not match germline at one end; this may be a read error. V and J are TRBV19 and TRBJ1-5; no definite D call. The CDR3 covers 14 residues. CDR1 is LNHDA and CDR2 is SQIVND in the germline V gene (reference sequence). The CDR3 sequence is CASSINFVDQPQHF. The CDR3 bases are TGTGCCAGTAGTATTAATTTCGTCGATCAGCCCCAACATTTT. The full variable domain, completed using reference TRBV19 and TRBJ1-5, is DGGITQSPKYLFRKEGQNVTLSCEQNLNHDAMYWYRQDPGQGLRLIYYSQIVNDFQKGDIAEGYSVSREKKESFPLTVTSAQKNPTAFYLCASSINFVDQPQHFGDGTRLSIL.

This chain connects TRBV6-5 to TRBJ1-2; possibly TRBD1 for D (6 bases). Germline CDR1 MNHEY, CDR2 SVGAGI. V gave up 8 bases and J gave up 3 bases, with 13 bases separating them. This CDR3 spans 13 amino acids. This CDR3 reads CASRGALDYGYTF. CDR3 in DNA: TGTGCCAGCCGGGGGGCGCTGGACTATGGCTACACCTTC.

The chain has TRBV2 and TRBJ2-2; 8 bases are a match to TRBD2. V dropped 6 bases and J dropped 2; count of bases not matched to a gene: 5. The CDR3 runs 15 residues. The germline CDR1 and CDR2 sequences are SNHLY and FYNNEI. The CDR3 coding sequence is TGTGCCAGCAGAGGTAGGACTAGCAACACCGGGGAGCTGTTTTTT. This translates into CASRGRTSNTGELFF.

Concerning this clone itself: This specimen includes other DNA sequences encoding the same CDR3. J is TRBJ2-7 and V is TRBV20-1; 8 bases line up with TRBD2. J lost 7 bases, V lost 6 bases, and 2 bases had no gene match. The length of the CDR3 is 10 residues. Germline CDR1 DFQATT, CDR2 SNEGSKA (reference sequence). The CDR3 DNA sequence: TGCAGTGCGCGGGAGGATGAGCAGTACTTC. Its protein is CSAREDEQYF.

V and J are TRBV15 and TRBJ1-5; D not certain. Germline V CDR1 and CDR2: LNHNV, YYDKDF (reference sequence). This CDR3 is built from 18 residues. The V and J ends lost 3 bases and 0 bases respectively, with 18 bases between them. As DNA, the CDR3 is TGTGCCACCAGCAGGGCAGCCTCCAGACTCTATAGCAATCAGCCCCAGCATTTT. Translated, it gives CATSRAASRLYSNQPQHF.

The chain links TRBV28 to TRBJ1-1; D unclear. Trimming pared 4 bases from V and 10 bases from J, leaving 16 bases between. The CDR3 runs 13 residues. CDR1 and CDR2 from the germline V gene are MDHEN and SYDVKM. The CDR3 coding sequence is TGTGCCAGCAGTTCCCTCGTGCCACCCGGAGCTTTCTTT. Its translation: CASSSLVPPGAFF.

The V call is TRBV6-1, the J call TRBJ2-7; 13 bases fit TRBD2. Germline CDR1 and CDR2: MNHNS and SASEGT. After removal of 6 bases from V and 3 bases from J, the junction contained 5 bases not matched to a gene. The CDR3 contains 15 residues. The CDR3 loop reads CASRGRTSGSYEQYF. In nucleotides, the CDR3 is TGTGCCAGCAGGGGCAGGACTAGCGGGAGCTACGAGCAGTACTTC.

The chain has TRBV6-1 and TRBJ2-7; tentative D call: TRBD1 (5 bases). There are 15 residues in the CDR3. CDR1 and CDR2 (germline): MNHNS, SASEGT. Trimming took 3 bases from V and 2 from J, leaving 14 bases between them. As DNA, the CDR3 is TGTGCCAGCAGTGATCATTGGGGCAGAACCTACGAGCAGTACTTC. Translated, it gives CASSDHWGRTYEQYF.

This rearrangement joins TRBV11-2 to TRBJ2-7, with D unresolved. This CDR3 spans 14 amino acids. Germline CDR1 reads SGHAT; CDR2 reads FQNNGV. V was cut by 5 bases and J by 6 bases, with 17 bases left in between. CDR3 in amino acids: CASSLGPLNREQYF. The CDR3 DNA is TGTGCCAGCAGCCTCGGGCCCCTGAATCGCGAGCAGTACTTC.

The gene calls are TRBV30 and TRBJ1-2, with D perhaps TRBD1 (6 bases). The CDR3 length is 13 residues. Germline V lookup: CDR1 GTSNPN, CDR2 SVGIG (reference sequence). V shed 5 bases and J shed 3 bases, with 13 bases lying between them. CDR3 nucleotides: TGTGCCTGGGGCCGGGGGGCCCACTATGGCTACACCTTC. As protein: CAWGRGAHYGYTF.

CDR3 protein: CASSSPGRAQETQYF. CDR3 DNA: TGTGCCAGTAGTTCCCCGGGCAGGGCTCAAGAGACCCAGTACTTC. The rearrangement links TRBV19 to TRBJ2-5, with a weak D call TRBD1 (5 bases). Trimming took off 5 bases at V and 2 bases at J, with 15 bases between the two ends. The CDR3 consists of 15 residues. Looked up from germline, CDR1 is LNHDA and CDR2 is SQIVND (reference sequence).

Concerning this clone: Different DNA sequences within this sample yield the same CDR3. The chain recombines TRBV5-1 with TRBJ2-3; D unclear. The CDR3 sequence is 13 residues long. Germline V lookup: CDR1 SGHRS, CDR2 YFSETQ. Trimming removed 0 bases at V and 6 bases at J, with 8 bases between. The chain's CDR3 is CASSLGPGDTQYF. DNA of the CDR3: TGCGCCAGCAGCTTGGGACCTGGGGATACGCAGTATTTT.

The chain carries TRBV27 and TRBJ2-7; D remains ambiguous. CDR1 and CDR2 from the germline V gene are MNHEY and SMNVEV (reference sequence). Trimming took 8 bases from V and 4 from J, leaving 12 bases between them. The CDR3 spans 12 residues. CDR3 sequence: CASGYGVYEQYF. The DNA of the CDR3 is TGTGCCAGCGGATACGGCGTTTACGAGCAGTACTTC.

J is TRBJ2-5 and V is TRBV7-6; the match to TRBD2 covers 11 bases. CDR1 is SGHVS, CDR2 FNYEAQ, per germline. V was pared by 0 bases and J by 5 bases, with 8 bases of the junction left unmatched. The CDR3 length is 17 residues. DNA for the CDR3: TGTGCCAGCAGCTTAGCGCGGCTAGCGGGAGGAATGGAGACCCAGTACTTC. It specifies CASSLARLAGGMETQYF.